The 28 T cell receptor beta chains below come from one sample, sequenced in a study of shared clonotypes between healthy human individuals. Produced via immunoSEQ multiplex PCR; TCRdb's table is partial and in-frame only. Here the sample spans about 1.1 million clones, around 78% being singletons. Input material: memory CD4+ T cells from PBMCs. This sample's subset: CD45RA-negative fraction. The receptor source for this set is a man between 18 and 35 years old in good health. Some clones in this sample may be carry-over from other donors' samples.

The chain joins TRBV28 to TRBJ1-4; D call uncertain. Germline CDR1 is MDHEN and CDR2 is SYDVKM. The V end lost 3 bases, the J end lost 0 bases, and 8 bases lay between the germline ends. The CDR3 consists of 15 residues. In DNA form, the CDR3 reads TGTGCCAGCAGTTTTAATGGGGCAACTAATGAAAAACTGTTTTTT. Protein: CASSFNGATNEKLFF.

V usage is TRBV19 and J usage is TRBJ2-1; no reliable D call. This CDR3 region has 14 residues. Germline V gives CDR1 LNHDA, CDR2 SQIVND (reference sequence). The V end lost 4 bases, the J end lost 5 bases, and 12 bases lay between the germline ends. This CDR3 reads CASSTTGPHNEQFF. The CDR3 bases are TGTGCCAGTAGTACGACTGGACCACACAATGAGCAGTTCTTC.

Of note for this clone: At the DNA level, this CDR3 is encoded by other sequences in the same sample as well. V usage is TRBV28 and J usage is TRBJ2-7, with 8 bases fitting TRBD2. The CDR3 consists of 12 residues. V lost 10 bases, J lost 2 bases, and 4 bases stayed unmatched. Germline CDR1 reads MDHEN; CDR2 reads SYDVKM. The CDR3 DNA follows: TGTGCCACCACGGGGGGGCCCTACGAGCAGTACTTC. Amino acids: CATTGGPYEQYF. The full variable domain, rest sourced from reference TRBV28 and TRBJ2-7, is DVKVTQSSRYLVKRTGEKVFLECVQDMDHENMFWYRQDPGLGLRLIYFSYDVKMKEKGDIPEGYSVSREKKERFSLILESASTNQTSMYLCATTGGPYEQYFGPGTRLTVT.

There are a few counts of this clone. The rearrangement joins TRBV5-6 to TRBJ2-1; D ambiguous. The germline V gene encodes CDR1 SGHDT and CDR2 YYEEEE. The CDR3 runs to 13 residues. V was trimmed by 4 bases and J by 4 bases, leaving 9 bases between them. The chain's CDR3 is CASSRRTYNEQFF. The CDR3 DNA sequence: TGTGCCAGCAGCAGGCGGACGTACAATGAGCAGTTCTTC.

The rearrangement links TRBV11-3 to TRBJ2-7, with D hard to call. The CDR3 totals 13 residues. The germline V gene has CDR1 SGHNT and CDR2 YENEEA. V was cut by 11 bases and J by 1 base, with 15 bases left in between. This chain's CDR3 is CARASRNSYEQYF. The DNA for the CDR3 is TGTGCCCGAGCCAGCCGGAATTCCTACGAGCAGTACTTC. The full variable domain, rest sourced from reference TRBV11-3 and TRBJ2-7, is EAGVVQSPRYKIIEKKQPVAFWCNPISGHNTLYWYLQNLGQGPELLIRYENEEAVDDSQLPKDRFSAERLKGVDSTLKIQPAELGDSAVYLCARASRNSYEQYFGPGTRLTVT.

The chain carries TRBV2 and TRBJ1-4; D is uncertain. The CDR3 runs to 12 residues. From germline, CDR1 is SNHLY and CDR2 FYNNEI. V lost 5 bases, J lost 8 bases, and 9 bases lay in between. The CDR3 sequence is CASSSDEEKLFF. The CDR3 DNA is TGTGCCAGCAGTTCAGACGAGGAAAAACTGTTTTTT.

In regard to this clone: The same CDR3 is also encoded by other DNA sequences in this sample. The chain recombines TRBV5-1 with TRBJ1-1, with TRBD1 matching over 10 bases. Germline V gene lookup returns CDR1 SGHRS and CDR2 YFSETQ. The CDR3 covers 15 residues. Losses at the gene ends were 0 bases for V and 2 bases for J; bases not matched to a gene: 1. CDR3 region: CASSLGDRGNTEAFF. CDR3 DNA: TGCGCCAGCAGCTTGGGGGACAGGGGTAACACTGAAGCTTTCTTT.

This clone was picked up a small number of times. This chain connects TRBV13 to TRBJ2-5, with 7 bases identical to TRBD2. CDR1 is PRHDT, CDR2 FYEKMQ, per germline (reference sequence). This CDR3 contains 17 residues. With V trimmed by 0 bases and J by 1 base, 8 bases remained unmatched. Here the CDR3 reads CASSLGMLAAAQETQYF. The CDR3 DNA follows: TGTGCCAGCAGCTTAGGGATGCTAGCGGCCGCCCAAGAGACCCAGTACTTC. The full variable domain, its missing parts supplied by reference TRBV13 and TRBJ2-5, is AAGVIQSPRHLIKEKRETATLKCYPIPRHDTVYWYQQGPGQDPQFLISFYEKMQSDKGSIPDRFSAQQFSDYHSELNMSSLELGDSALYFCASSLGMLAAAQETQYFGPGTRLLVL.

This clone is a singleton in its sample. The chain recombines TRBV6-1 with TRBJ1-4, with D perhaps TRBD1 (5 bases). There are 14 residues in the CDR3. Germline-derived CDR1 and CDR2 are MNHNS and SASEGT. V dropped 6 bases and J dropped 7 bases, with 15 bases sitting between them. The DNA of the CDR3 is TGTGCCAGCAGAGCCCAGGGTAGGGCTGAAAAACTGTTTTTT. This codes for CASRAQGRAEKLFF.

The genes are TRBV28 and TRBJ1-1; TRBD1 matches 7 bases. CDR1 is MDHEN and CDR2 is SYDVKM in the germline V gene. V was pared by 3 bases and J by 5 bases, with 9 bases of the junction left unmatched. The CDR3 consists of 15 residues. CDR3 in amino acids: CASSFRSGGKTEAFF. CDR3 nucleotide sequence: TGTGCCAGCAGTTTTAGGTCAGGGGGGAAAACTGAAGCTTTCTTT.

This clone was seen ten or more times. The V and J genes are TRBV2 and TRBJ1-2; 10 nucleotides match TRBD1. The CDR3 totals 15 residues. V lost 5 bases to trimming and J lost 6 bases; unmatched junction nucleotides: 9. Looked up from germline, CDR1 is SNHLY and CDR2 is FYNNEI. The CDR3 loop reads CASSLSLDRGDGYTF. In nucleotides, the CDR3 is TGTGCCAGCAGTCTTTCCCTGGACAGGGGGGATGGCTACACCTTC. The variable domain in full, with the rest retrieved from reference TRBV2 and TRBJ1-2, is EPEVTQTPSHQVTQMGQEVILRCVPISNHLYFYWYRQILGQKVEFLVSFYNNEISEKSEIFDDQFSVERPDGSNFTLKIRSTKLEDSAMYFCASSLSLDRGDGYTFGSGTRLTVV.

V usage is TRBV29-1 and J usage is TRBJ1-6; 7 bases agree with TRBD1. The CDR3 is 13 residues long. In germline, CDR1 is SQVTM, CDR2 ANQGSEA. V dropped 6 bases and J dropped 3; count of bases not matched to a gene: 2. CDR3 region: CSVGDSYNSPLHF. As DNA, the CDR3 is TGCAGCGTCGGGGACAGCTATAATTCACCCCTCCACTTT.

The gene calls are TRBV7-9 and TRBJ1-4; weak D call: TRBD1 (5 bases). Trimming shortened V by 3 bases and J by 7 bases, and 12 bases separated the two germline ends. The CDR3 contains 14 residues. CDR1 is SEHNR, CDR2 FQNEAQ, per germline (reference sequence). CDR3: CASSFTQGPEKLFF. The CDR3 DNA sequence: TGTGCCAGCAGCTTTACGCAGGGCCCTGAAAAACTGTTTTTT.

CDR3 protein: CASSEVFTDVQYF. The CDR3 region has the DNA TGTGCCAGCAGTGAAGTTTTCACAGATGTGCAGTATTTT. This chain joins TRBV6-1 and TRBJ2-3; D is ambiguous. V shed 1 base and J shed 11 bases, with 13 bases lying between them. The CDR3 extends over 13 amino acids. The germline gives CDR1 MNHNS, CDR2 SASEGT.

V gene TRBV18 combines with J gene TRBJ1-5; possibly TRBD1 for D (5 bases). CDR3 length: 13 residues. The V end lost 3 bases, the J end lost 15 bases, and 18 bases lay between the germline ends. Germline lookup yields CDR1 KGHSH and CDR2 LQKENI. CDR3 sequence (DNA): TGTGCCAGCTCACCCCTACCGAGGAGCCAGGGGCATTTT. This sequence encodes CASSPLPRSQGHF.

In this sample, this clone turned up many times. V gene TRBV2 combines with J gene TRBJ2-7; TRBD2 agrees at 7 bases. CDR3 length: 15 amino acids. The germline V gene has CDR1 SNHLY and CDR2 FYNNEI. V gave up 7 bases and J gave up 3 bases; unmatched junction bases: 12. CDR3 loop: CASNTGLSTYYEQYF. CDR3 bases: TGTGCCAGCAATACGGGACTAAGCACATACTACGAGCAGTACTTC.

The chain uses TRBV5-1 and TRBJ2-5, with D possibly TRBD1 on 6 matching bases. Trimming pared 0 bases from V and 2 bases from J, leaving 14 bases between. CDR1 and CDR2 (germline): SGHRS, YFSETQ. This CDR3 spans 16 amino acids. CDR3: CASSLGWQGFQETQYF. The CDR3 coding sequence is TGCGCCAGCAGCTTGGGATGGCAGGGGTTTCAAGAGACCCAGTACTTC.

The V gene is TRBV11-2, the J gene TRBJ2-5, with 10 positions matching TRBD1. The CDR3 consists of 15 residues. The V gene's germline CDR1 is SGHAT and CDR2 FQNNGV. The junction had 7 bases not matched to a gene; V was cut back by 4 bases and J by 5 bases. CDR3 sequence: CASSYDRGPRETQYF. CDR3 DNA sequence: TGTGCCAGCAGCTATGACAGGGGGCCTCGGGAGACCCAGTACTTC.

The chain carries TRBV11-2 and TRBJ1-1; D remains unclear. V gave up 4 bases and J gave up 6 bases, with 9 bases separating them. There are 12 residues in the CDR3. Germline CDR1 reads SGHAT; CDR2 reads FQNNGV. DNA of the CDR3: TGTGCCAGCAGCTCACTGGCCTCTGAAGCTTTCTTT. Protein product: CASSSLASEAFF. Full variable domain (rest looked up from reference TRBV11-2 and TRBJ1-1): EAGVAQSPRYKIIEKRQSVAFWCNPISGHATLYWYQQILGQGPKLLIQFQNNGVVDDSQLPKDRFSAERLKGVDSTLKIQPAKLEDSAVYLCASSSLASEAFFGQGTRLTVV.

This chain joins TRBV27 and TRBJ1-1; D unclear. This CDR3 region has 14 residues. The V end lost 3 bases, the J end lost 2 bases, and 10 bases lay between the germline ends. Germline lookup yields CDR1 MNHEY and CDR2 SMNVEV (reference sequence). The CDR3 is CASSFDPGNTEAFF. In DNA, the CDR3 is TGTGCCAGCAGTTTTGATCCGGGTAACACTGAAGCTTTCTTT.

V gene TRBV5-1 combines with J gene TRBJ2-1; 16 nucleotides match TRBD2. The germline V gene has CDR1 SGHRS and CDR2 YFSETQ. This CDR3 comprises 19 residues. V trimming: 4 bases; J trimming: 3 bases; junction bases outside the gene matches: 10. The CDR3 bases are TGCGCCAGCAGCCCGACCGGGACTAGCGGGAGGGCCGGCTACAATGAGCAGTTCTTC. Translation gives CASSPTGTSGRAGYNEQFF.

The rearrangement uses TRBV11-1 and TRBJ2-4, with 7 bases fitting TRBD1. The V segment lost 5 bases and the J segment 12 bases; nucleotides outside the gene matches: 4. Germline V CDR1 and CDR2: SGHAT, FQDESV (reference sequence). CDR3 size: 11 residues. CDR3 region: CASSLGQAQYF. Here the CDR3 DNA reads TGTGCCAGCAGCCTAGGACAGGCTCAGTACTTC. Together with reference TRBV11-1 and TRBJ2-4, the CDR3 gives the full variable domain: EAEVAQSPRYKITEKSQAVAFWCDPISGHATLYWYRQILGQGPELLVQFQDESVVDDSQLPKDRFSAERLKGVDSTLKIQPAELGDSAMYLCASSLGQAQYFGAGTRLSVL.

A few counts support this clone. This chain connects TRBV5-1 to TRBJ1-1; tentative D call: TRBD1 (6 bases). The germline gives CDR1 SGHRS, CDR2 YFSETQ. V gave up 4 bases and J gave up 5 bases, with 18 bases separating them. This CDR3 is 15 amino acids long. CDR3 nucleotide sequence: TGCGCCAGCAGCCCTGGCTTTGGGGGCGAAACTGAAGCTTTCTTT. Protein sequence: CASSPGFGGETEAFF.

The V call is TRBV9, the J call TRBJ2-3; D call uncertain. V was trimmed by 4 bases and J by 1 base, leaving 10 bases between them. Germline CDR1 reads SGDLS; CDR2 reads YYNGEE. The CDR3 length is 14 residues. In nucleotides, the CDR3 is TGTGCCAGCAGCCCTAATACTCGCACAGATACGCAGTATTTT. It encodes CASSPNTRTDTQYF.

V gene TRBV10-3 combines with J gene TRBJ2-7; 14 bases match TRBD2. Germline trimming cut 4 bases from V and 3 bases from J; bases unmatched to any gene: 5. This CDR3 contains 16 residues. Germline V gene lookup returns CDR1 ENHRY and CDR2 SYGVKD. CDR3 sequence: CAISGGTSGSIYEQYF. The CDR3 DNA is TGTGCCATCAGTGGGGGGACTAGCGGGAGTATCTACGAGCAGTACTTC.

This clone was picked up a small number of times. The chain has TRBV19 and TRBJ1-1; perhaps TRBD1 as D (5 bases). V lost 4 bases, J lost 0 bases, and 9 bases lay in between. Germline CDR1 is LNHDA and CDR2 is SQIVND (reference sequence). The CDR3 loop spans 14 amino acids. The CDR3 loop is CASSTQGVNTEAFF. The CDR3 DNA follows: TGTGCCAGTAGTACCCAGGGAGTGAACACTGAAGCTTTCTTT.

The chain joins TRBV6-5 to TRBJ2-1; 9 bases map to TRBD2. The CDR3 extends over 15 amino acids. The germline V gene has CDR1 MNHEY and CDR2 SVGAGI. The J segment lost 9 bases and the V segment lost 4 bases, leaving 10 bases of the junction unmatched. This chain's CDR3 is CASSLRLAVKGEQFF. The CDR3 DNA is TGTGCCAGCAGTTTAAGACTAGCGGTAAAGGGTGAGCAGTTCTTC.

The table lists this clone with a count of one. The rearrangement uses TRBV19 and TRBJ1-2, with D perhaps TRBD1 (5 bases). This CDR3 spans 16 amino acids. V was clipped by 4 bases and J by 0 bases, with 15 bases between them. Looked up from germline, CDR1 is LNHDA and CDR2 is SQIVND (reference sequence). The CDR3 DNA is TGTGCCAGTAGTACCCCGAAAAGGACACCTAACTATGGCTACACCTTC. It specifies CASSTPKRTPNYGYTF.